The entry that follows covers one T cell receptor (beta chain) sequence. The antigen is unknown. TCRdb reprocessed the 5' RACE reads and keeps a single row for each CDR3 protein, giving no DNA. This listing includes approximately 150,000 distinct CDR3 sequences. The data were obtained in a study of T cells expressing NK-cell markers. Study information: Obtained from sorted CD3+CD56+NKG2C+, CD3+CD56+NKG2C- and CD3+CD56-NKG2C+ T cells were the TCR beta repertoires. HCMV serostatus: most of the eight sequenced donors positive, one negative. Overall study findings and caveats: The contribution of dominant NKG2C+ clonotypes to CD8+ T cells in several donors was roughly 1.0-7.5%.

CDR3 size: 13 residues. Germline CDR1 reads KGHDR; CDR2 reads SFDVKD. Sample: blood T cells: a sorted CD56 or NKG2C T cell subset, CD4+ or CD8+ T cells, or bulk PBMC T cells (not recorded which). This chain connects TRBV24-1 to TRBJ2-1. This sequence originates from a woman between 18 and 70 years old in good health. CDR3 residues: CATSDYPYGEQFF.